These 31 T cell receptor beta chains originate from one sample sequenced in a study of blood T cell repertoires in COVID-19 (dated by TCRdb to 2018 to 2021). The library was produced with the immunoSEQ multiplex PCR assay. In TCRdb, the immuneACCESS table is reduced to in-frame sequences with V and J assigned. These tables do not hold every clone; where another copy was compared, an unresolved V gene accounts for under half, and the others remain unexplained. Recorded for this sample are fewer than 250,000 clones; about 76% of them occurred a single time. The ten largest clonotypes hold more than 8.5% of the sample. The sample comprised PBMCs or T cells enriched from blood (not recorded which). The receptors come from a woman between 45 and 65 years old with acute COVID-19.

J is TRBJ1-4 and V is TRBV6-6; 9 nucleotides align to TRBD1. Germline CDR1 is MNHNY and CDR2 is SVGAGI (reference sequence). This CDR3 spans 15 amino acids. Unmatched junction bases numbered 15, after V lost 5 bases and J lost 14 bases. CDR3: CASSLSNLPGTGLFF. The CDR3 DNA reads TGTGCCAGCAGTCTAAGCAATTTACCCGGGACAGGGCTGTTTTTT.

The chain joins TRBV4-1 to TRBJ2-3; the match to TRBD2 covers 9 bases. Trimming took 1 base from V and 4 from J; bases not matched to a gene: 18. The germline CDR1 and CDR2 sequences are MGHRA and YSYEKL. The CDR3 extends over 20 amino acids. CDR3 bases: TGCGCCAGCAGCCAAGTAAAGGGGAATAGCGGGAGTGGTATGGCAGATACGCAGTATTTT. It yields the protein CASSQVKGNSGSGMADTQYF.

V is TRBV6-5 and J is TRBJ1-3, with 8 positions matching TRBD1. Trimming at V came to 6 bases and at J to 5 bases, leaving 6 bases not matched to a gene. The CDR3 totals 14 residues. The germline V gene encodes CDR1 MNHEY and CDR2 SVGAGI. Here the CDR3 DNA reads TGTGCCAGCAGACGACAGGGGACGAGAAACACCATATATTTT. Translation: CASRRQGTRNTIYF.

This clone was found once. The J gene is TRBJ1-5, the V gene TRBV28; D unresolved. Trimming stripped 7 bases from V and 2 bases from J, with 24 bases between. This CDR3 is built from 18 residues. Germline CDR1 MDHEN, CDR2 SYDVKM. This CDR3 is CASTTAAWWQDGNQPQHF. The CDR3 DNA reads TGTGCCAGCACCACCGCGGCTTGGTGGCAAGACGGCAATCAGCCCCAGCATTTT. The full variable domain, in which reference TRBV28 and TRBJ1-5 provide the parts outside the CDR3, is DVKVTQSSRYLVKRTGEKVFLECVQDMDHENMFWYRQDPGLGLRLIYFSYDVKMKEKGDIPEGYSVSREKKERFSLILESASTNQTSMYLCASTTAAWWQDGNQPQHFGDGTRLSIL.

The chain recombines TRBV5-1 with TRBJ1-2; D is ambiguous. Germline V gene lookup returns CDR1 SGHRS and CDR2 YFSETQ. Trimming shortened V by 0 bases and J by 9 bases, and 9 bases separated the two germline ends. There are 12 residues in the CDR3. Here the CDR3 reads CASSLGTSSYTF. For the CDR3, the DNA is TGCGCCAGCAGCTTGGGGACTTCTAGCTACACCTTC.

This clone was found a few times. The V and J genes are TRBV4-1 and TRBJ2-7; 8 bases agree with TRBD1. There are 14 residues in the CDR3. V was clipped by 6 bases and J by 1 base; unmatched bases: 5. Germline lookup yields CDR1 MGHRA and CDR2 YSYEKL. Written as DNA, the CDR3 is TGCGCCAGCAGTCGGACAGGGCAATCCTACGAGCAGTACTTC. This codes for CASSRTGQSYEQYF.

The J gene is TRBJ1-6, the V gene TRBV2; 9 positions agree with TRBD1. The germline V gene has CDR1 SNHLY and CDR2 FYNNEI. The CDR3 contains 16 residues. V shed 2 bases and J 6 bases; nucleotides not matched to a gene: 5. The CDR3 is CASSESQGQGNSPLHF. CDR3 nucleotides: TGTGCCAGCAGTGAAAGCCAGGGACAGGGTAATTCACCCCTCCACTTT.

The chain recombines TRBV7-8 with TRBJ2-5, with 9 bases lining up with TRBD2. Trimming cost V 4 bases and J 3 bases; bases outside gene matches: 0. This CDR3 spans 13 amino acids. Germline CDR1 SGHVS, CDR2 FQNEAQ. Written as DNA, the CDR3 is TGTGCCAGCAGCTCTAGCGGGGAAGAGACCCAGTACTTC. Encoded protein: CASSSSGEETQYF.

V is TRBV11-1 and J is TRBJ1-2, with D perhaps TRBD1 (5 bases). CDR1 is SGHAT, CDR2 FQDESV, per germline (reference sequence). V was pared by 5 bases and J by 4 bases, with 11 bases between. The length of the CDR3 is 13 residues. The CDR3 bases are TGTGCCAGCAGCCCAGGGTTTACCTATGGCTACACCTTC. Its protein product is CASSPGFTYGYTF. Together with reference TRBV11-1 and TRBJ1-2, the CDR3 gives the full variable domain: EAEVAQSPRYKITEKSQAVAFWCDPISGHATLYWYRQILGQGPELLVQFQDESVVDDSQLPKDRFSAERLKGVDSTLKIQPAELGDSAMYLCASSPGFTYGYTFGSGTRLTVV.

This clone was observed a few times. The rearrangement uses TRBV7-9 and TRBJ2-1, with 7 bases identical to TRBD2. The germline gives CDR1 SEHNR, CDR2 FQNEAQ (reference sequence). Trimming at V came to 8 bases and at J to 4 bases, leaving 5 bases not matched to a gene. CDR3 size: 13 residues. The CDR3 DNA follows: TGTGCCAGCGGGAGGGCCGAGTACAATGAGCAGTTCTTC. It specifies CASGRAEYNEQFF.

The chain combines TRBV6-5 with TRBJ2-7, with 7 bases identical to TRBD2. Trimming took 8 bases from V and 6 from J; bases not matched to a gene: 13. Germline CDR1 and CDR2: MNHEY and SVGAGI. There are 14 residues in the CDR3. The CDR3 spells CASGHGEGSSEQYF. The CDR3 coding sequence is TGTGCCAGCGGGCATGGGGAGGGCTCGTCCGAGCAGTACTTC.

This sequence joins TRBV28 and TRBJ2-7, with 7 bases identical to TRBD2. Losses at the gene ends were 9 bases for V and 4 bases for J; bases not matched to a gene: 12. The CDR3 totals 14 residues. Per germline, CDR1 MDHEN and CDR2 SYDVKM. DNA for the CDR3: TGTGCCAGTCAAACCGGGGAGGGGATATACGAGCAGTACTTC. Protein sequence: CASQTGEGIYEQYF. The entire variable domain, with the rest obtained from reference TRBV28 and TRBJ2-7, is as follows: DVKVTQSSRYLVKRTGEKVFLECVQDMDHENMFWYRQDPGLGLRLIYFSYDVKMKEKGDIPEGYSVSREKKERFSLILESASTNQTSMYLCASQTGEGIYEQYFGPGTRLTVT.

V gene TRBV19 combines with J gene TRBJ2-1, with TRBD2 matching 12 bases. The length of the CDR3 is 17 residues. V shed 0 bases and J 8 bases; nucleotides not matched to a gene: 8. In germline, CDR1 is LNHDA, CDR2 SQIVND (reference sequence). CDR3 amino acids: CASSIDPTSGSWDEQFF. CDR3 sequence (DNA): TGTGCCAGTAGTATAGACCCGACTAGCGGGAGTTGGGATGAGCAGTTCTTC.

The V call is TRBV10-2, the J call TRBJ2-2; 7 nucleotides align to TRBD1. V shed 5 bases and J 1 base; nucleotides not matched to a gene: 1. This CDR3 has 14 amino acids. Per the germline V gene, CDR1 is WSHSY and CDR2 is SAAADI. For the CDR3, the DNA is TGCGCCAGCAGTAGACAGGGGAACACCGGGGAGCTGTTTTTT. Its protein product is CASSRQGNTGELFF.

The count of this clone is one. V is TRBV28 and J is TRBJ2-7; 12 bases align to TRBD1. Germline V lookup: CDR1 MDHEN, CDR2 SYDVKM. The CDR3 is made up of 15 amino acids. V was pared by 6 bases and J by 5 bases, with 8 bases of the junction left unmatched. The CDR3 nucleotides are TGTGCCAGCAGCACCCAGGGACAGGGGGCACACGAGCAGTACTTC. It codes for CASSTQGQGAHEQYF.

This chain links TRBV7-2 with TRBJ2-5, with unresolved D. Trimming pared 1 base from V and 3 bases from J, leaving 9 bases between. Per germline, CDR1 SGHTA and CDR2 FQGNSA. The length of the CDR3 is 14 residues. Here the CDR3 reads CASSLVARKETQYF. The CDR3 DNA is TGTGCCAGCAGCTTAGTCGCTAGGAAAGAGACCCAGTACTTC.

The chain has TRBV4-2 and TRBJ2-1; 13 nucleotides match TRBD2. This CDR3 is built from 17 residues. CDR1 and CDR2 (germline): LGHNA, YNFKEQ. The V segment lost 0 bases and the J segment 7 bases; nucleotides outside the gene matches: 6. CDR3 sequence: CASSQEVETSGRNEQFF. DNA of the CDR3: TGTGCCAGCAGCCAAGAGGTGGAGACTAGCGGGAGGAATGAGCAGTTCTTC.

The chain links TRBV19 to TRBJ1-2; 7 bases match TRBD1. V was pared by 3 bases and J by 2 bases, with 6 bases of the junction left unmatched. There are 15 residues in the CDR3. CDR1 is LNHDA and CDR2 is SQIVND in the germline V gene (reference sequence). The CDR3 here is CASSIAPGGNYGYTF. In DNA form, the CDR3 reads TGTGCCAGTAGTATCGCCCCAGGGGGGAACTATGGCTACACCTTC. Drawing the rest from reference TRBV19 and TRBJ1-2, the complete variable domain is DGGITQSPKYLFRKEGQNVTLSCEQNLNHDAMYWYRQDPGQGLRLIYYSQIVNDFQKGDIAEGYSVSREKKESFPLTVTSAQKNPTAFYLCASSIAPGGNYGYTFGSGTRLTVV.

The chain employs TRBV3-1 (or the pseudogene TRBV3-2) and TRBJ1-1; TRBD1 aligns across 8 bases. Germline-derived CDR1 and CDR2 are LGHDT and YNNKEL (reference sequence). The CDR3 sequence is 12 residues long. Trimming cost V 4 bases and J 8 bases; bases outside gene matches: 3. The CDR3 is CASSLRQGEAFF. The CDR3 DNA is TGTGCCAGCAGCCTCCGACAGGGGGAAGCTTTCTTT.

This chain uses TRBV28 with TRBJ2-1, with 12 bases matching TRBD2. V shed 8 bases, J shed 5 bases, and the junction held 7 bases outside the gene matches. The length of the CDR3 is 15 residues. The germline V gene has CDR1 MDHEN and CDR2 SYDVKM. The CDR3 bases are TGTGCCAGCCGCCTTCTAGCGGGAGGGAACAATGAGCAGTTCTTC. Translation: CASRLLAGGNNEQFF.

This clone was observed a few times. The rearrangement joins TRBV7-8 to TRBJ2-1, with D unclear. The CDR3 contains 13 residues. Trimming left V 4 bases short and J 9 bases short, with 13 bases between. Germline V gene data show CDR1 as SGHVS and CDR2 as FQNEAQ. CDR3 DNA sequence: TGTGCCAGCAGCTCCGGTCTAGGTATTGAGCAGTTCTTC. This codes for CASSSGLGIEQFF.

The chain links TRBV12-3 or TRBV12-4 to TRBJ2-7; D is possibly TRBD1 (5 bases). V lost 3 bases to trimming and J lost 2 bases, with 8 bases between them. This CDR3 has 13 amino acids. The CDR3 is CASSFDRTYEQYF. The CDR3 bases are TGTGCCAGCAGTTTCGACAGAACCTACGAGCAGTACTTC.

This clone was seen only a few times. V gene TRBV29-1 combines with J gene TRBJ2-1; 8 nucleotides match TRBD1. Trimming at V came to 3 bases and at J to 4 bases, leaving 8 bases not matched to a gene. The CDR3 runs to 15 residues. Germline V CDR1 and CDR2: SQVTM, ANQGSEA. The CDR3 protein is CSVDLPGGLYNEQFF. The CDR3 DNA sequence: TGCAGCGTTGACCTACCAGGGGGCTTGTACAATGAGCAGTTCTTC.

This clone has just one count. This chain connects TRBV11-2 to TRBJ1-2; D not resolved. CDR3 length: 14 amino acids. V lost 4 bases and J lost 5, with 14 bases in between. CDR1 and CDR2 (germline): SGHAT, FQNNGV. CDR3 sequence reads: CASSSLSEGYGYTF. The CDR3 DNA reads TGTGCCAGCAGCTCCCTTTCAGAGGGATATGGCTACACCTTC. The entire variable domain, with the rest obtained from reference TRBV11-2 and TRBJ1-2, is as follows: EAGVAQSPRYKIIEKRQSVAFWCNPISGHATLYWYQQILGQGPKLLIQFQNNGVVDDSQLPKDRFSAERLKGVDSTLKIQPAKLEDSAVYLCASSSLSEGYGYTFGSGTRLTVV.

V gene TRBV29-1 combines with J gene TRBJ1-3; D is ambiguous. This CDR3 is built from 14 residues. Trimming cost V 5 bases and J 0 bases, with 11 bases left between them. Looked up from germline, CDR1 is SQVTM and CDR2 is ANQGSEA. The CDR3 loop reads CSVLTGSSGNTIYF. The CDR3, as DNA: TGCAGCGTTCTCACCGGGTCCTCTGGAAACACCATATATTTT.

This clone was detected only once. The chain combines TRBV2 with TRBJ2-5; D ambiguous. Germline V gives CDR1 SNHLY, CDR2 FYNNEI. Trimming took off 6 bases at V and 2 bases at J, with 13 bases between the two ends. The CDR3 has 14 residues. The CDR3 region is CASRSRPVQETQYF. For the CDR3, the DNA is TGTGCCAGCAGATCCCGTCCCGTTCAAGAGACCCAGTACTTC.

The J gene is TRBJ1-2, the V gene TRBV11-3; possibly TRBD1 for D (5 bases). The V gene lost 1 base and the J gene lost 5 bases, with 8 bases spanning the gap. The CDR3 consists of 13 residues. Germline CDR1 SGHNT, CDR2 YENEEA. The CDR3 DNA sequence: TGTGCCAGCAGCTTAGGGGGCGCTTATGGCTACACCTTC. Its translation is CASSLGGAYGYTF. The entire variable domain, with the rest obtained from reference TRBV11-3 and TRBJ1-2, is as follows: EAGVVQSPRYKIIEKKQPVAFWCNPISGHNTLYWYLQNLGQGPELLIRYENEEAVDDSQLPKDRFSAERLKGVDSTLKIQPAELGDSAVYLCASSLGGAYGYTFGSGTRLTVV.

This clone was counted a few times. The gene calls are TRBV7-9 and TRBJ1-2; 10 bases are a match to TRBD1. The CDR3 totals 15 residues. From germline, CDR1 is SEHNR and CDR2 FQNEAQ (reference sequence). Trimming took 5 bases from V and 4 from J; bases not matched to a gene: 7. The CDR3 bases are TGTGCCAGCAGCCCCTTCGGACAGGGGGGCTATGGCTACACCTTC. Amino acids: CASSPFGQGGYGYTF.

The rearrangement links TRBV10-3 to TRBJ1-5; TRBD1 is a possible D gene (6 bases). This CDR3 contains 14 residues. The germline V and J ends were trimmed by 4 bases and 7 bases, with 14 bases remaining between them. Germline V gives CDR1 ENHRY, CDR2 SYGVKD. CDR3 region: CAISGTSTGQPQHF. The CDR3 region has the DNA TGTGCCATCAGTGGTACCTCTACAGGGCAGCCCCAGCATTTT.

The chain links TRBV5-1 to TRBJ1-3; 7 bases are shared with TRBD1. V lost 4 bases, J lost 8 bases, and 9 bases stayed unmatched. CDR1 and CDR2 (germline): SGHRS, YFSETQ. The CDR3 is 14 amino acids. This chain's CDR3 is CASSPQGTEDTIYF. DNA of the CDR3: TGCGCCAGCAGCCCTCAAGGGACAGAGGACACCATATATTTT.

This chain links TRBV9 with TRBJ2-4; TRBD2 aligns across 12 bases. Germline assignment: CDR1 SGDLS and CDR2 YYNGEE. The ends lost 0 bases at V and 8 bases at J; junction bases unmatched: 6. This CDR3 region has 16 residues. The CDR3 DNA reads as TGTGCCAGCAGCGTAGCTAGCGGGGGGGCCGGGGACATTCAGTACTTC. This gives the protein CASSVASGGAGDIQYF.